Below, 13 T cell receptor beta chains from the same sample are listed, as sequenced in a study of response to subunit inactivated influenza vaccine (dated by TCRdb to about 2018). The library relied on RT-PCR. The instrument was an Illumina HiSeq 2500. The public reads were reanalyzed by TCRdb: fastp trimming at Q25, MiXCR alignment, in-frame beta chains only. Here each entry gathers all rows of one CDR3 protein and keeps the most common genes and DNA. In this sample the table shows hundreds of thousands of distinct CDR3 sequences, approximately 18% of which occur a single time. The ten largest clones add up to about a tenth of the sample. The sample here was PBMCs from blood, taken about 5 days after vaccination. These receptors came from a man aged 45-60 years who received an inactivated influenza vaccine. Donor details come from another sample of the same person, matched by shared clones.

This sequence joins TRBV10-3 and TRBJ2-2; the D gene is possibly TRBD1 (6 bases). CDR3 length: 15 residues. V was clipped by 6 bases and J by 4 bases, with 15 bases between them. Germline values: CDR1 ENHRY, CDR2 SYGVKD. Written as DNA, the CDR3 is TGTGCCATCAGACCGGACAGCTTTTCCACCGGGGAGCTGTTTTTT. Amino acids: CAIRPDSFSTGELFF.

V usage is TRBV20-1 and J usage is TRBJ2-1; TRBD1 agrees at 8 bases. V dropped 0 bases and J dropped 2; count of bases not matched to a gene: 6. Germline V gene sequence: CDR1 DFQATT, CDR2 SNEGSKA (reference sequence). CDR3 size: 16 residues. For the CDR3, the DNA is TGCAGTGCTAGAGATCAAGGACAGGGTGCCTACAATGAGCAGTTCTTC. Its translation: CSARDQGQGAYNEQFF.

This chain uses TRBV4-2 with TRBJ2-2, with 7 nucleotides matching TRBD1. CDR3 length: 18 residues. V lost 2 bases to trimming and J lost 3 bases; unmatched junction nucleotides: 12. Germline lookup yields CDR1 LGHNA and CDR2 YNFKEQ. The CDR3 bases are TGTGCCAGCAGCCAAAGGGTACAGGGGCCGCGGTACACCGGGGAGCTGTTTTTT. It specifies CASSQRVQGPRYTGELFF.

The chain combines TRBV10-3 with TRBJ1-5, with unresolved D. CDR3 length: 14 amino acids. Trimming stripped 3 bases from V and 0 bases from J, with 6 bases between. Germline-derived CDR1 and CDR2 are ENHRY and SYGVKD. Here the CDR3 reads CAISEPTSNQPQHF. CDR3 DNA: TGTGCCATCAGTGAACCGACTAGCAATCAGCCCCAGCATTTT.

The gene calls are TRBV20-1 and TRBJ1-1; TRBD1 matches at 7 bases. Looked up from germline, CDR1 is DFQATT and CDR2 is SNEGSKA (reference sequence). The CDR3 totals 15 residues. J gave up 5 bases and V 3 bases, and 12 bases lay outside the gene matches. The CDR3 is CSARAPQGVWTEAFF. DNA for the CDR3: TGCAGTGCTAGGGCGCCCCAGGGGGTATGGACTGAAGCTTTCTTT.

This clonotype was seen a few times. The V and J genes are TRBV7-2 and TRBJ2-1; D is ambiguous. This CDR3 has 11 amino acids. Germline V lookup: CDR1 SGHTA, CDR2 FQGNSA. V was pared by 2 bases and J by 10 bases, with 6 bases between. CDR3 residues: CASSLSLEQFF. In nucleotides, the CDR3 is TGTGCCAGCAGCTTAAGTTTAGAGCAGTTCTTC. The entire variable domain, with the rest obtained from reference TRBV7-2 and TRBJ2-1, is as follows: GAGVSQSPSNKVTEKGKDVELRCDPISGHTALYWYRQSLGQGLEFLIYFQGNSAPDKSGLPSDRFSAERTGGSVSTLTIQRTQQEDSAVYLCASSLSLEQFFGPGTRLTVL.

This clonotype was recorded a few times. V is TRBV6-1 and J is TRBJ2-3; possible D gene TRBD2, 6 bases. CDR3 size: 14 residues. V was trimmed by 7 bases and J by 4 bases, leaving 15 bases between them. Germline loops: CDR1 MNHNS, CDR2 SASEGT. CDR3 sequence (DNA): TGTGCCAGCAATACAGGAGGGATCGCAGATACGCAGTATTTT. Its protein product is CASNTGGIADTQYF.

V usage is TRBV29-1 and J usage is TRBJ2-1, with D uncertain. Germline V gene sequence: CDR1 SQVTM, CDR2 ANQGSEA. This CDR3 region has 11 residues. V lost 5 bases, J lost 8 bases, and 10 bases lay in between. Written as DNA, the CDR3 is TGCAGCGTTAGGACGTGGGATGAGCAGTTCTTC. It yields the protein CSVRTWDEQFF.

The genes are TRBV5-5 and TRBJ2-4, with 8 nucleotides matching TRBD2. CDR3 length: 14 residues. From germline, CDR1 is SGHKS and CDR2 YYEKEE (reference sequence). V was pared by 0 bases and J by 9 bases, with 5 bases of the junction left unmatched. The CDR3 region is CASSLDGSGGIQYF. DNA of the CDR3: TGTGCCAGCAGCTTGGATGGAAGCGGGGGCATTCAGTACTTC.

This clonotype came up a few times. The rearrangement uses TRBV10-3 and TRBJ1-1, with D unclear. The V gene lost 7 bases and the J gene lost 0 bases, with 12 bases spanning the gap. The CDR3 consists of 14 residues. Germline V gene sequence: CDR1 ENHRY, CDR2 SYGVKD. The CDR3 coding sequence is TGTGCCATCAAAGGAGAGGTATTGAACACTGAAGCTTTCTTT. Protein sequence: CAIKGEVLNTEAFF.

The V and J genes are TRBV6-1 and TRBJ1-2; unclear D gene. The CDR3 totals 11 residues. Germline CDR1 reads MNHNS; CDR2 reads SASEGT. The V end lost 3 bases, the J end lost 14 bases, and 13 bases lay between the germline ends. CDR3 sequence (DNA): TGTGCCAGCAGTGAGTGGCAGGTCGAGACCTTC. Its translation: CASSEWQVETF.

The chain recombines TRBV20-1 with TRBJ2-1, with a tentative D call TRBD2 (5 bases). CDR1 is DFQATT and CDR2 is SNEGSKA in the germline V gene (reference sequence). With 0 bases removed from V and 8 bases from J, the gap between germline ends came to 17 bases. CDR3 length equals 15 residues. CDR3 coding DNA: TGCAGTGCTAGAGATGCGGAGGTCCCAAGCTATGAGCAGTTCTTC. Translating it yields CSARDAEVPSYEQFF.

This clonotype was found a few times. The chain couples TRBV5-1 to TRBJ2-3; TRBD2 matches at 10 bases. The CDR3 loop spans 16 amino acids. V lost 7 bases to trimming and J lost 1 base; unmatched junction nucleotides: 9. Germline V gene sequence: CDR1 SGHRS, CDR2 YFSETQ. DNA of the CDR3: TGCGCCAGCTCAACTTCCGGGACTAGCGGCACAGATACGCAGTATTTT. Translating gives CASSTSGTSGTDTQYF.